This passage covers 11 T cell receptor beta chains from one sample sequenced in a study of T cell responses to AZD1222 COVID-19 vaccine. Using immunoSEQ multiplex PCR, the repertoire was profiled, and TCRdb retains in-frame clones only, with some absent. Of 90,000 to 150,000 clones listed, approximately 85% are singletons. The sequencing here drew on peripheral blood, taken on day 0 of AZD1222 vaccination. Source of these receptors: an adult in good health.

The chain uses TRBV28 and TRBJ2-2, with D possibly being TRBD2 (5 bases). Germline lookup yields CDR1 MDHEN and CDR2 SYDVKM. The CDR3 is 13 amino acids. The V and J ends lost 5 bases and 5 bases respectively, with 9 bases between them. CDR3 sequence (DNA): TGTGCCAGCAGTCCCCCGGGGACCGGGGAGCTGTTTTTT. Amino acids: CASSPPGTGELFF.

The chain combines TRBV28 with TRBJ2-7, with D possibly matching TRBD2 (5 bases). Germline CDR1 is MDHEN and CDR2 is SYDVKM. The CDR3 has 11 residues. V lost 10 bases and J 5 bases, leaving 12 bases between the germline ends. CDR3 sequence (DNA): TGTGCCACCCGGGGTATCCACGAGCAGTACTTC. Translating it yields CATRGIHEQYF.

The chain is built from TRBV9 and TRBJ2-1, with TRBD1 matching over 9 bases. Germline V gene data show CDR1 as SGDLS and CDR2 as YYNGEE. This CDR3 comprises 13 residues. The V and J ends lost 3 bases and 9 bases, in that order; junction bases with no gene match: 4. In DNA form, the CDR3 reads TGTGCCAGCAGCGCACAGGGGGCGGGTGAGCAGTTCTTC. It translates to CASSAQGAGEQFF. Combining the CDR3 with reference TRBV9 and TRBJ2-1 gives the whole variable domain DSGVTQTPKHLITATGQRVTLRCSPRSGDLSVYWYQQSLDQGLQFLIQYYNGEERAKGNILERFSAQQFPDLHSELNLSSLELGDSALYFCASSAQGAGEQFFGPGTRLTVL.

The rearrangement uses TRBV27 and TRBJ2-6; D may correspond to TRBD1 or TRBD2 (5 bases each). CDR3 length equals 17 residues. The V end was cut by 6 bases, the J end by 1 base, with 16 bases between. Germline CDR1 MNHEY, CDR2 SMNVEV (reference sequence). The CDR3 bases are TGTGCCAGCAGCGGGGCGGGTTACGGTTCTGGGGCCAACGTCCTGACTTTC. This encodes CASSGAGYGSGANVLTF.

This chain connects TRBV6-5 to TRBJ1-1, with D maybe TRBD1 (6 bases). The CDR3 runs to 12 residues. Trimming took off 6 bases at V and 9 bases at J, with 14 bases between the two ends. Looked up from germline, CDR1 is MNHEY and CDR2 is SVGAGI. CDR3 amino acids: CASRETGAKAFF. The DNA for the CDR3 is TGTGCCAGCAGGGAGACAGGAGCAAAAGCTTTCTTT.

The J gene is TRBJ1-5, the V gene TRBV30; D call uncertain. Between the trimmed V and J ends, which lost 2 bases and 5 bases, there was a span of 7 bases. Per germline, CDR1 GTSNPN and CDR2 SVGIG (reference sequence). The CDR3 is 12 amino acids. Written as DNA, the CDR3 is TGTGCCTGGAGTCCTCGGGATCAGCCCCAGCATTTT. Amino acids: CAWSPRDQPQHF.

The V and J genes are TRBV4-1 and TRBJ1-1; D is possibly TRBD1 (5 bases). CDR1 and CDR2 from the germline V gene are MGHRA and YSYEKL. V shed 3 bases and J shed 4 bases, with 12 bases lying between them. There are 14 residues in the CDR3. Here the CDR3 reads CASSQGQGPTEAFF. CDR3 sequence (DNA): TGCGCCAGCAGCCAGGGGCAGGGACCCACTGAAGCTTTCTTT.

The V and J genes are TRBV9 and TRBJ2-3; D is undetermined. From germline, CDR1 is SGDLS and CDR2 YYNGEE. The CDR3 is made up of 15 amino acids. Trimming stripped 0 bases from V and 4 bases from J, with 12 bases between. The CDR3 is CASSVGVDLADTQYF. In DNA form, the CDR3 reads TGTGCCAGCAGCGTAGGTGTGGATCTGGCAGATACGCAGTATTTT.

The gene calls are TRBV3-1 (or the pseudogene TRBV3-2) and TRBJ2-1; TRBD2 is a possible D gene (6 bases). The ends were cut back, 0 bases at V and 7 bases at J, with 22 bases in the middle. CDR1 and CDR2 from the germline V gene are LGHDT and YNNKEL (reference sequence). The CDR3 spans 18 residues. CDR3 nucleotide sequence: TGTGCCAGCAGCCAAGATCTCGTTTGGACTACGGGTTGGAATGAGCAGTTCTTC. Its translation: CASSQDLVWTTGWNEQFF.

This rearrangement joins TRBV19 to TRBJ2-7; tentative D call: TRBD1 (5 bases). Deletions cut 3 bases from V and 0 bases from J, with 15 bases between. The CDR3 runs to 16 residues. The germline CDR1 and CDR2 sequences are LNHDA and SQIVND (reference sequence). In nucleotides, the CDR3 is TGTGCCAGTAGTATCTCAAGGACACCGACCTCCTACGAGCAGTACTTC. Translation gives CASSISRTPTSYEQYF.

This sequence joins TRBV6-5 and TRBJ2-3, with 10 bases fitting TRBD1. CDR1 MNHEY and CDR2 SVGAGI come from the germline V gene. Losses at the gene ends were 6 bases for V and 5 bases for J; bases not matched to a gene: 8. The CDR3 is 15 residues long. The chain's CDR3 is CASSPGQGDGDTQYF. The CDR3 DNA follows: TGTGCCAGCAGCCCCGGACAGGGGGATGGAGATACGCAGTATTTT.